The present TCR beta chain was sequenced within a study of CD8 T cells in ankylosing spondylitis. Using quantitative 5'-RACE with molecular barcodes, the authors made TCR beta libraries. In TCRdb, the 5' RACE reads were re-called with MiXCR into one record per CDR3 protein. In the table there are roughly 700,000 distinct CDR3 sequences, 15% to 20% of which are singletons. CDR3 length: 14 amino acids. The V end lost 5 bases, the J end lost 6 bases, and 16 bases lay between the germline ends. Looked up from germline, CDR1 is DFQATT and CDR2 is SNEGSKA (reference sequence). Study-level results: Earlier authors reported some of these motif variants in reactive arthritis synovial fluid and blood. Researchers report that disease-linked clones proved CD8+ and relatively rare in peripheral blood. The study looked at matched synovial fluid samples from ankylosing spondylitis patients. Disease-linked clones were reported to be significantly enriched there. Seemingly distinctive of ankylosing spondylitis blood was a TCR beta motif formed by eight highly homologous variants.

Details on this clonotype: Its specificity is not known.

This receptor was obtained from a male donor with ankylosing spondylitis. The chain recombines TRBV20-1 with TRBJ2-2, with D maybe TRBD2 (5 bases). Sequencing used blood, either unsorted or a sorted T cell fraction (not recorded which). The CDR3 nucleotides read TGCAGTGCTTCCATAGGCGCCGGGGCCGGGGAGCTGTTTTTT. Its translation is CSASIGAGAGELFF.